Below are 9 T cell receptor beta chains sequenced from a single sample in a study of ipilimumab plus nivolumab after autologous stem cell transplantation. This table comes from immunoSEQ multiplex PCR, and its TCRdb copy is limited to in-frame clones, with some not included. The sample yields around 17,000 clones, roughly 71% seen once. Sequenced here: PBMCs, sampled in a trial of ipilimumab plus nivolumab as post-transplant consolidation. All receptors come from a male donor with diffuse large B-cell lymphoma.

The chain carries TRBV6-1 and TRBJ2-3; D could derive from TRBD1 or TRBD2 (5 bases each). Germline assignment: CDR1 MNHNS and CDR2 SASEGT. The germline V and J ends were trimmed by 3 bases and 2 bases, with 12 bases remaining between them. The CDR3 sequence is 15 residues long. Here the CDR3 DNA reads TGTGCCAGCAGTGACGTCGGGGCCCTCACAGATACGCAGTATTTT. As protein: CASSDVGALTDTQYF.

The chain joins TRBV7-9 to TRBJ2-7, with 9 bases that match TRBD1. CDR1 is SEHNR and CDR2 is FQNEAQ in the germline V gene (reference sequence). The CDR3 consists of 15 residues. Losses at the gene ends were 1 base for V and 5 bases for J; bases not matched to a gene: 6. The DNA of the CDR3 is TGTGCCAGCAGCTTAGTTTACAGGGGGCGGGACGAGCAGTACTTC. Its protein product is CASSLVYRGRDEQYF.

By share, this clone counts as medium-sized. The CDR3 region is CASSDPGQTTYEQYF. The CDR3 DNA reads TGTGCCAGTAGCGACCCGGGACAGACCACCTACGAGCAGTACTTC. The chain combines TRBV19 with TRBJ2-7; 7 positions agree with TRBD1. The germline V gene encodes CDR1 LNHDA and CDR2 SQIVND (reference sequence). V lost 6 bases to trimming and J lost 2 bases; unmatched junction nucleotides: 10. This CDR3 is 15 amino acids long. The whole variable domain, remainder taken from reference TRBV19 and TRBJ2-7, is DGGITQSPKYLFRKEGQNVTLSCEQNLNHDAMYWYRQDPGQGLRLIYYSQIVNDFQKGDIAEGYSVSREKKESFPLTVTSAQKNPTAFYLCASSDPGQTTYEQYFGPGTRLTVT.

By its share, this clone is medium-sized (0.01 to 0.1%). The rearrangement links TRBV2 to TRBJ1-1, with TRBD1 matching 10 bases. CDR1 is SNHLY and CDR2 is FYNNEI in the germline V gene. This CDR3 is built from 15 residues. J was trimmed by 4 bases and V by 9 bases; bases with no gene match: 11. The CDR3 DNA reads as TGTGCCAGTGTCTATGGGGACAGGGGATCCACTGAAGCTTTCTTT. It specifies CASVYGDRGSTEAFF.

The genes are TRBV7-3 and TRBJ1-2; D is uncertain. Germline V gene lookup returns CDR1 SGHTA and CDR2 FQGTGA. Trimming pared 2 bases from V and 6 bases from J, leaving 10 bases between. The CDR3 has 13 amino acids. CDR3 sequence: CASSLSTTDGYTF. CDR3 coding DNA: TGTGCCAGCAGCTTATCCACCACGGATGGCTACACCTTC.

This clone was observed a few times. The chain joins TRBV7-9 to TRBJ2-2; D ambiguous. Germline V lookup: CDR1 SEHNR, CDR2 FQNEAQ (reference sequence). CDR3 length equals 14 residues. The germline V and J ends were trimmed by 0 bases and 2 bases, with 4 bases remaining between them. CDR3 protein: CASSLAANTGELFF. CDR3 nucleotide sequence: TGTGCCAGCAGCTTAGCGGCTAACACCGGGGAGCTGTTTTTT.

About this clone itself: Germline is not matched at one junction end, which may reflect a read error. The gene calls are TRBV2 and TRBJ2-5, with TRBD1 as a possible D gene (5 bases). The CDR3 sequence is 13 residues long. CDR1 is SNHLY, CDR2 FYNNEI, per germline. The CDR3 reads CASSEGAWETQYF. The CDR3 DNA reads TGTGCCAGCAGCGAAGGGGCCTGGGAGACCCAGTACTTC.

Note on this clone: At one end the junction does not follow the germline gene, possibly because of a read error. This sequence joins TRBV7-3 and TRBJ2-1; unclear D gene. This CDR3 region has 14 residues. Germline CDR1 is SGHTA and CDR2 is FQGTGA. In DNA, the CDR3 is TGTGCTAGCAGCTTGACGCGCTCCTACAATGAGCAGTTCTTC. As protein: CASSLTRSYNEQFF.

The chain links TRBV30 to TRBJ1-2, with 10 bases matching TRBD1. Germline V gene sequence: CDR1 GTSNPN, CDR2 SVGIG (reference sequence). The CDR3 contains 15 residues. Trimming cost V 4 bases and J 7 bases; bases outside gene matches: 12. The CDR3 region has the DNA TGTGCCTGGATTTCTCTCGACAGGGGGCGTGGTGGCTACACCTTC. Its protein is CAWISLDRGRGGYTF.